Following are 32 T cell receptor beta chains from one sample sequenced in a study of T cell changes during pregnancy in multiple sclerosis. The repertoire was sequenced with immunoSEQ multiplex PCR; TCRdb's copy has only in-frame clones and lacks some. The sample gives fewer than 65,000 clones, 92% of which show up once; 0.35% to 0.5% is in the top ten. Specimen: CD4+ T cells from peripheral blood mononuclear cells, collected after pregnancy. The receptors here all came from a female donor with multiple sclerosis, enrolled in a pregnancy study.

The chain joins TRBV9 to TRBJ2-2, with unresolved D. Germline V lookup: CDR1 SGDLS, CDR2 YYNGEE. V lost 0 bases, J lost 5 bases, and 11 bases lay in between. The CDR3 covers 15 residues. The CDR3 reads CASSVAGQQTGELFF. CDR3 DNA sequence: TGTGCCAGCAGCGTAGCTGGCCAACAGACCGGGGAGCTGTTTTTT.

This clone was observed a handful of times. V usage is TRBV28 and J usage is TRBJ1-2, with TRBD1 as a possible D gene (5 bases). Germline CDR1 MDHEN, CDR2 SYDVKM. This CDR3 is built from 13 residues. V dropped 9 bases and J dropped 3 bases, with 14 bases sitting between them. The DNA of the CDR3 is TGTGCCAGTAAGCCGGGGGAGGACTATGGCTACACCTTC. The encoded protein is CASKPGEDYGYTF.

This clone appeared once. CDR3 sequence: CASSPQGETQYF. The CDR3 nucleotides read TGCGCCAGCAGCCCACAGGGAGAGACCCAGTACTTC. The chain carries TRBV5-1 and TRBJ2-5; a weak D match, TRBD1 (6 bases). The CDR3 length is 12 residues. From germline, CDR1 is SGHRS and CDR2 YFSETQ. Trimming took off 4 bases at V and 4 bases at J, with 8 bases between the two ends.

This chain connects TRBV27 to TRBJ2-1; 10 bases agree with TRBD2. The CDR3 runs 17 residues. Trimming removed 1 base from V and 6 bases from J; junction bases left unmatched: 9. Per germline, CDR1 MNHEY and CDR2 SMNVEV (reference sequence). The CDR3 DNA follows: TGTGCCAGCAGTTTATTAGGCCTAGCGGGAGTGGTCAATGAGCAGTTCTTC. It is translated as CASSLLGLAGVVNEQFF.

The chain employs TRBV30 and TRBJ2-2; tentative D call: TRBD1 (5 bases). V lost 2 bases to trimming and J lost 8 bases, with 15 bases between them. The CDR3 has 14 amino acids. Germline CDR1 and CDR2: GTSNPN and SVGIG (reference sequence). The DNA for the CDR3 is TGTGCCTGGAGTCAGTCAGGGTGGACGGGGGAGCTGTTTTTT. Its translation is CAWSQSGWTGELFF.

This chain joins TRBV5-4 and TRBJ2-2, with TRBD2 matching over 11 bases. Germline CDR1 and CDR2: SGHNT and YYREEE (reference sequence). The CDR3 has 16 amino acids. Losses at the gene ends were 4 bases for V and 5 bases for J; bases not matched to a gene: 7. The CDR3: CASSTTGLADTGELFF. The CDR3 nucleotides are TGTGCCAGCAGCACCACGGGACTAGCGGATACCGGGGAGCTGTTTTTT. Full variable domain (rest looked up from reference TRBV5-4 and TRBJ2-2): ETGVTQSPTHLIKTRGQQVTLRCSSQSGHNTVSWYQQALGQGPQFIFQYYREEENGRGNFPPRFSGLQFPNYSSELNVNALELDDSALYLCASSTTGLADTGELFFGEGSRLTVL.

This chain joins TRBV7-6 and TRBJ2-7; D unclear. The V end was cut by 4 bases, the J end by 7 bases, with 8 bases between. The germline gives CDR1 SGHVS, CDR2 FNYEAQ. This CDR3 has 11 amino acids. DNA for the CDR3: TGTGCCAGCAGCTCGACTTCAGAGCAGTACTTC. It codes for CASSSTSEQYF.

The chain couples TRBV19 to TRBJ1-2; TRBD1 agrees at 8 bases. This CDR3 is built from 13 residues. Unmatched junction bases numbered 6, after V lost 6 bases and J lost 6 bases. The germline gives CDR1 LNHDA, CDR2 SQIVND (reference sequence). CDR3 sequence reads: CASRKDRVNGYTF. For the CDR3, the DNA is TGTGCCAGTAGGAAGGACAGGGTCAATGGCTACACCTTC.

This rearrangement joins TRBV19 to TRBJ2-1, with D possibly matching TRBD1 (6 bases). Germline CDR1 and CDR2: LNHDA and SQIVND (reference sequence). Trimming took off 6 bases at V and 3 bases at J, with 21 bases between the two ends. The CDR3 has 17 amino acids. CDR3: CASSVQGSFWDYNEQFF. CDR3 nucleotide sequence: TGTGCCAGTAGCGTACAGGGTTCGTTTTGGGACTACAATGAGCAGTTCTTC.

This chain joins TRBV15 and TRBJ2-7; 10 positions match TRBD1. The germline V gene has CDR1 LNHNV and CDR2 YYDKDF (reference sequence). This CDR3 comprises 15 residues. The V gene end was trimmed by 1 base and the J gene end by 6 bases; junction bases not matched to a gene: 6. CDR3 DNA sequence: TGTGCCACCAGCAGAGCCGGGACAGGGGCCTCCGAGCAGTACTTC. This translates into CATSRAGTGASEQYF.

The rearrangement links TRBV5-4 to TRBJ1-4; D is possibly TRBD1 (6 bases). The V end was cut by 0 bases, the J end by 8 bases, with 11 bases between. The CDR3 extends over 14 amino acids. Germline CDR1 and CDR2: SGHNT and YYREEE (reference sequence). The CDR3 DNA follows: TGTGCCAGCAGCTTGGCCAGGGGAAGAGAAAAACTGTTTTTT. This encodes CASSLARGREKLFF.

The chain links TRBV11-2 to TRBJ2-6; D may be TRBD1 (6 bases). From germline, CDR1 is SGHAT and CDR2 FQNNGV. The V gene lost 1 base and the J gene lost 1 base, with 17 bases spanning the gap. This CDR3 has 19 residues. Here the CDR3 DNA reads TGTGCCAGCAGCTTAGGCGCGGCAGGGGCGGCATCTGGGGCCAACGTCCTGACTTTC. Its protein is CASSLGAAGAASGANVLTF.

The count of this clone is one. This chain uses TRBV5-1 with TRBJ2-7; 8 bases line up with TRBD1. V shed 4 bases, J shed 6 bases, and the junction held 15 bases outside the gene matches. The CDR3 spans 16 residues. The germline V gene encodes CDR1 SGHRS and CDR2 YFSETQ. The CDR3 loop is CASSDPPAGGRVEQYF. As DNA, the CDR3 is TGCGCCAGCAGCGATCCACCCGCAGGGGGCCGGGTCGAGCAGTACTTC.

J is TRBJ1-5 and V is TRBV30, with TRBD1 identical over 8 bases. There are 13 residues in the CDR3. Germline-derived CDR1 and CDR2 are GTSNPN and SVGIG (reference sequence). J gave up 11 bases and V 5 bases, and 11 bases lay outside the gene matches. The CDR3 region has the DNA TGTGCCTGGGAGTGGGGGACAGGAGGAACCCAGCATTTT. Encoded protein: CAWEWGTGGTQHF.

As concerns this clone: This same CDR3 is encoded by further DNA sequences in the sample. The rearrangement joins TRBV5-4 to TRBJ2-3; 12 positions agree with TRBD1. The trim removed 0 bases at V and 2 bases at J, leaving 1 base unmatched. This CDR3 has 16 residues. Germline CDR1 reads SGHNT; CDR2 reads YYREEE (reference sequence). CDR3: CASSLVGQGATDTQYF. CDR3 sequence (DNA): TGTGCCAGCAGCTTGGTGGGACAGGGGGCCACAGATACGCAGTATTTT.

V usage is TRBV2 and J usage is TRBJ2-1, with a weak D call TRBD2 (6 bases). The V and J ends lost 6 bases and 7 bases respectively, with 13 bases between them. The germline gives CDR1 SNHLY, CDR2 FYNNEI. This CDR3 has 13 amino acids. CDR3 in amino acids: CASRGGDRNEQFF. The DNA of the CDR3 is TGTGCCAGCAGGGGCGGGGATCGGAATGAGCAGTTCTTC.

This clone has a handful of counts. The J gene is TRBJ1-1, the V gene TRBV5-1; D is perhaps TRBD1 (5 bases). Germline loops: CDR1 SGHRS, CDR2 YFSETQ. The ends were cut back, 3 bases at V and 1 base at J, with 13 bases in the middle. The CDR3 loop spans 15 amino acids. CDR3 coding DNA: TGCGCCAGCAGCTCCGGAGGGGCGGCGAACACTGAAGCTTTCTTT. Residues: CASSSGGAANTEAFF.

The chain links TRBV18 to TRBJ2-3; the match to TRBD1 covers 7 bases. Germline V CDR1 and CDR2: KGHSH, LQKENI. Losses at the gene ends were 5 bases for V and 0 bases for J; bases not matched to a gene: 8. This CDR3 region has 16 residues. The CDR3 sequence is CASSWLTGTSTDTQYF. As DNA, the CDR3 is TGTGCCAGCTCATGGTTGACAGGGACGAGCACAGATACGCAGTATTTT.

In the case of this clone: The sample contains more than one DNA sequence encoding this CDR3. This rearrangement joins TRBV18 to TRBJ2-7, with TRBD2 matching 8 bases. Trimming took 3 bases from V and 3 from J; bases not matched to a gene: 7. CDR1 is KGHSH, CDR2 LQKENI, per germline. This CDR3 has 15 amino acids. The CDR3 spells CASSPSGGFSYEQYF. CDR3 sequence (DNA): TGTGCCAGCTCACCCTCGGGGGGGTTCAGCTACGAGCAGTACTTC.

CDR3 DNA: TGCGCCAGCAGCGACCTAGATAGAAAGTTCTTC. Protein: CASSDLDRKFF. The chain recombines TRBV5-1 with TRBJ2-1; D remains unclear. The germline gives CDR1 SGHRS, CDR2 YFSETQ. V lost 4 bases and J 14 bases, leaving 13 bases between the germline ends. This CDR3 contains 11 residues.

The chain employs TRBV10-3 and TRBJ2-1; 10 bases are a match to TRBD2. Germline-derived CDR1 and CDR2 are ENHRY and SYGVKD. The V gene end was trimmed by 2 bases and the J gene end by 7 bases; junction bases not matched to a gene: 2. The CDR3 runs 14 residues. CDR3 protein: CAISEASGRNEQFF. The CDR3 DNA sequence: TGTGCCATCAGTGAGGCTAGCGGGAGAAATGAGCAGTTCTTC.

The CDR3 reads CAWNRDFLDEQFF. The CDR3 nucleotides read TGTGCCTGGAACCGGGACTTCCTCGATGAGCAGTTCTTC. The chain recombines TRBV30 with TRBJ2-1, with a possible D match to TRBD2 (6 bases). The germline V gene encodes CDR1 GTSNPN and CDR2 SVGIG (reference sequence). The CDR3 contains 13 residues. The germline V and J ends were trimmed by 4 bases and 8 bases, with 15 bases remaining between them.

This chain uses TRBV2 with TRBJ1-1; 7 positions match TRBD1. This CDR3 has 12 residues. CDR1 and CDR2 (germline): SNHLY, FYNNEI. V lost 5 bases to trimming and J lost 6 bases; unmatched junction nucleotides: 3. CDR3 protein: CASSRQGPEAFF. The CDR3 DNA reads TGTGCCAGCAGTAGACAGGGACCTGAAGCTTTCTTT.

The chain recombines TRBV5-1 with TRBJ2-5; 10 bases agree with TRBD2. Looked up from germline, CDR1 is SGHRS and CDR2 is YFSETQ. V lost 2 bases to trimming and J lost 1 base; unmatched junction nucleotides: 8. The CDR3 length is 17 residues. The CDR3 reads CASSFGALAGRQETQYF. CDR3 coding DNA: TGCGCCAGCAGCTTCGGCGCACTAGCGGGACGCCAAGAGACCCAGTACTTC.

The V gene is TRBV6-1, the J gene TRBJ2-5; TRBD2 agrees at 7 bases. The CDR3 covers 14 residues. CDR1 and CDR2 (germline): MNHNS, SASEGT. V lost 2 bases, J lost 1 base, and 1 base stayed unmatched. The CDR3 loop is CASSESGGQETQYF. The CDR3 DNA reads as TGTGCCAGCAGTGAATCGGGAGGCCAAGAGACCCAGTACTTC.

The rearrangement joins TRBV28 to TRBJ1-5; TRBD1 aligns across 7 bases. The CDR3 spans 13 residues. The germline CDR1 and CDR2 sequences are MDHEN and SYDVKM. The ends lost 8 bases at V and 4 bases at J; junction bases unmatched: 5. CDR3 sequence reads: CASRDRENQPQHF. The CDR3 coding sequence is TGTGCCAGCCGGGACAGAGAGAATCAGCCCCAGCATTTT.

The rearrangement joins TRBV2 to TRBJ2-5; 8 bases map to TRBD1. The CDR3 runs 14 residues. From germline, CDR1 is SNHLY and CDR2 FYNNEI. With V trimmed by 4 bases and J by 2 bases, 3 bases remained unmatched. DNA of the CDR3: TGTGCCAGCAGTGGACAGGGGATACAAGAGACCCAGTACTTC. Its protein is CASSGQGIQETQYF.

This CDR3 is CASSVDSSASYEQYF. CDR3 sequence (DNA): TGTGCCAGCAGCGTAGACAGTTCAGCCTCCTACGAGCAGTACTTC. The genes are TRBV9 and TRBJ2-7; D uncertain. Germline-derived CDR1 and CDR2 are SGDLS and YYNGEE. The CDR3 is 15 amino acids. V was pared by 0 bases and J by 0 bases, with 10 bases between.

A few counts support this clone. CDR3 DNA: TGTGCCAGCAGGACAGGGGCAGAAGCTTTCTTT. Residues: CASRTGAEAFF. The chain combines TRBV2 with TRBJ1-1; 8 bases line up with TRBD1. Germline V lookup: CDR1 SNHLY, CDR2 FYNNEI. The V gene end was trimmed by 6 bases and the J gene end by 8 bases; junction bases not matched to a gene: 2. The CDR3 extends over 11 amino acids.

This chain joins TRBV28 and TRBJ1-4; D may be TRBD1 (5 bases). In germline, CDR1 is MDHEN, CDR2 SYDVKM. Trimming removed 5 bases from V and 8 bases from J, with 21 bases in between. CDR3 length: 16 residues. CDR3: CASSRARAGTREKLFF. The CDR3 DNA reads TGTGCCAGCAGTCGTGCCAGGGCGGGGACGCGGGAAAAACTGTTTTTT. Variable domain in full (rest from reference TRBV28 and TRBJ1-4): DVKVTQSSRYLVKRTGEKVFLECVQDMDHENMFWYRQDPGLGLRLIYFSYDVKMKEKGDIPEGYSVSREKKERFSLILESASTNQTSMYLCASSRARAGTREKLFFGSGTQLSVL.

J is TRBJ1-1 and V is TRBV25-1, with D possibly matching TRBD1 (5 bases). The CDR3 extends over 14 amino acids. Germline assignment: CDR1 MGHDK and CDR2 SYGVNS. Trimming stripped 5 bases from V and 5 bases from J, with 15 bases between. CDR3: CASSPQGGRTEAFF. In DNA, the CDR3 is TGTGCCAGCAGTCCTCAGGGTGGCAGGACTGAAGCTTTCTTT.

The CDR3, as DNA: TGTGCCAGCAGATACGGACAGGGGGTGATCTATGGCTACACCTTC. Its translation: CASRYGQGVIYGYTF. The V call is TRBV7-2, the J call TRBJ1-2; TRBD1 matches at 10 bases. CDR3 length equals 15 residues. Germline V CDR1 and CDR2: SGHTA, FQGNSA. The trim removed 6 bases at V and 4 bases at J, leaving 8 bases unmatched.